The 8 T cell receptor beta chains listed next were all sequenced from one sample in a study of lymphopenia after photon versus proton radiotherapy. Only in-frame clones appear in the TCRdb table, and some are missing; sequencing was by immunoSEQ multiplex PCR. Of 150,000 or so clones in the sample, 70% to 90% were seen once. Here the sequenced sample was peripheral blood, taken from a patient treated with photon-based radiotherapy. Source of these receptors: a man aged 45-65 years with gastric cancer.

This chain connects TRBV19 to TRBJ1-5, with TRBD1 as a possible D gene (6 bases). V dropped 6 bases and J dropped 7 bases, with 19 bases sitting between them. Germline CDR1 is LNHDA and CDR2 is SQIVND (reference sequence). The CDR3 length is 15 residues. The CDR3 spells CASSVYATGNQPQHF. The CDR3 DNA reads TGTGCCAGTAGCGTGTATGCTACAGGGAACCAGCCCCAGCATTTT.

CDR3 in DNA: TGTGCCAGCAGTTCTAGAGGGAGGGGTGACATAGATACGCAGTATTTT. It is translated as CASSSRGRGDIDTQYF. V and J are TRBV27 and TRBJ2-3; 7 nucleotides line up with TRBD2. Germline values: CDR1 MNHEY, CDR2 SMNVEV (reference sequence). V gave up 4 bases and J gave up 5 bases; unmatched junction bases: 12. The CDR3 length is 16 residues.

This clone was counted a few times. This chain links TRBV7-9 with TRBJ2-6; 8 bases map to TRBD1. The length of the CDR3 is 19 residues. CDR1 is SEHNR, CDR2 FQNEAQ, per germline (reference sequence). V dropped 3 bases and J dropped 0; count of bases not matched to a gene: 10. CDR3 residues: CASSFFWPGGTSGANVLTF. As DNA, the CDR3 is TGTGCCAGCAGCTTTTTCTGGCCAGGGGGCACCTCTGGGGCCAACGTCCTGACTTTC.

The CDR3 loop reads CASSLGSAEAYEQYF. The DNA of the CDR3 is TGCGCCAGCAGCTTGGGATCAGCGGAAGCCTACGAGCAGTACTTC. The gene calls are TRBV5-1 and TRBJ2-7; tentatively, D is TRBD2 (5 bases). Trimming took 0 bases from V and 2 from J, leaving 12 bases between them. Per the germline V gene, CDR1 is SGHRS and CDR2 is YFSETQ. This CDR3 is built from 15 residues.

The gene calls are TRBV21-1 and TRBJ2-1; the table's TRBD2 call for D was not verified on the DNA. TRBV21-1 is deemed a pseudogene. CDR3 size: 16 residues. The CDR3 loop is CASSKGLPGGQGEQFF. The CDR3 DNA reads TGTGCCAGCAGCAAAGGCTTACCGGGAGGGCAGGGTGAGCAGTTCTTC.

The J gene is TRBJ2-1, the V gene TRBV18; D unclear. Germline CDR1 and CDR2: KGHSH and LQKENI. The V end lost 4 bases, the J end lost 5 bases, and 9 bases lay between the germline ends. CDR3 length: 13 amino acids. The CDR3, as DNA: TGTGCCAGCTCACGCGTTAGGGACAATGAGCAGTTCTTC. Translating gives CASSRVRDNEQFF.

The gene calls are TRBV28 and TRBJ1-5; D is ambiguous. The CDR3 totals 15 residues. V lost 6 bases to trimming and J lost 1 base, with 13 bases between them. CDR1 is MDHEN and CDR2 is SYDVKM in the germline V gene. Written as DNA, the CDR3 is TGTGCCAGCAGCACCGCCGGCCAGAGCAATCAGCCCCAGCATTTT. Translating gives CASSTAGQSNQPQHF.

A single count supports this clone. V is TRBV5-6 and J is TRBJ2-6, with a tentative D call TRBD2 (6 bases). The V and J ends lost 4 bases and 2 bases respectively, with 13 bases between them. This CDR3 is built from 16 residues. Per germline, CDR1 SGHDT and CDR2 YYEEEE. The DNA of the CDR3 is TGTGCCAGCAGCCCGCTTTGGGAGGCTGGGGCCAACGTCCTGACTTTC. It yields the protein CASSPLWEAGANVLTF.